A selection of T cell receptor beta chains follows, all from one sample in a study of blood T cell repertoires in COVID-19. TCRdb's table, derived via immunoSEQ multiplex PCR, lists solely in-frame clones and lacks some. This repertoire shows a few hundred thousand clones, 90% found once; its top ten account for roughly 1%. Input material: peripheral blood. These TCRs come from a woman between 40 and 55 years old with COVID-19, enrolled during active disease. Each CDR3 is given with its conserved first and last residue. D genes are given only for firm matches.

j_gene | v_gene | d_gene | CDR3nt | CDR3aa
TRBJ2-7 | TRBV4-3 | - | TGCGCCAGCAGCCAAGAATATCCGGGAGAGGCGGACGAGCAGTACTTC | CASSQEYPGEADEQYF
TRBJ1-6 | TRBV6-5 | - | TGTGCCAGCAGTCGGACAGAGAGTTATAATTCACCCCTCCACTTT | CASSRTESYNSPLHF
TRBJ1-1 | TRBV4-3 | - | TGCGCCAGCAGCCAAGTAGGGGCCTCGAACACTGAAGCTTTCTTT | CASSQVGASNTEAFF
TRBJ1-2 | TRBV11-2 | - | TGTGCCAGCAGCTTAGGAGGGAGCCTCTATGGCTACACCTTC | CASSLGGSLYGYTF
TRBJ2-1 | TRBV4-1 | TRBD2 | TGCGCCAGCAGCCCGAGCGGGACTTCCTACAATGAGCAGTTCTTC | CASSPSGTSYNEQFF
TRBJ2-7 | TRBV13 | - | TGTGCCAGCAGCTTCGGGACTGGATACGAGCAGTACTTC | CASSFGTGYEQYF
TRBJ1-3 | TRBV18 | TRBD1 | TGTGCCAGCTCACCACCGACAGGGCTTGGAAACACCATATATTTT | CASSPPTGLGNTIYF
TRBJ1-2 | TRBV23-1 | - | TGCGCCAGCAGTCACAGCCTCGGGGGGGGAAGCCAGGGAGGCTACACCTTC | CASSHSLGGGSQGGYTF
TRBJ1-1 | TRBV5-4 | TRBD1 | TGTGCCAGCGGGGGGCAGGGGGCGGAAGCTTTCTTT | CASGGQGAEAFF
TRBJ2-2 | TRBV5-1 | - | TGCGCCAGCAGCTTGGCCTCAACAGGGTTCGGGGAGCTGTTTTTT | CASSLASTGFGELFF
TRBJ1-1 | TRBV27 | - | TGTGCCAGCAGTCCACTTACAGGCGCCATGAACACTGAAGCTTTCTTT | CASSPLTGAMNTEAFF
TRBJ1-3 | TRBV5-6 | - | TGTGCCAGCAGCTTGGCCTTTGGACGGAGGGGAAACACCATATATTTT | CASSLAFGRRGNTIYF
TRBJ1-1 | TRBV5-1 | - | TGCGCCAGCAGCTCGGTCCCGGGGAACACTGAAGCTTTCTTT | CASSSVPGNTEAFF
TRBJ1-3 | TRBV7-3 | - | TGTGCCAGCAGCTTAGAGGCCAGGGGAGATGGAAACACCATATATTTT | CASSLEARGDGNTIYF
TRBJ1-4 | TRBV11-3 | - | TGTGCCAGCAGCGCGGGTGGCACTAATGAAAAACTGTTTTTT | CASSAGGTNEKLFF